This entry concerns a single T cell receptor beta chain. The sample comes from a study of T cells in Graves' hyperthyroidism and ophthalmopathy. Template material for amplifying TCR beta CDR3 regions consisted of RNA transcripts. A set of HTBI primers served as the primers for a first-round RT-PCR of the TCR CDR3. One entry per CDR3 protein results from TCRdb running MiXCR on the multiplex PCR reads. The data contain hundreds of thousands of distinct CDR3 sequences, approximately 15% of them singletons. CDR3 length: 13 residues. The ends were cut back, 3 bases at V and 5 bases at J, with 10 bases in the middle. The germline V gene has CDR1 MDHEN and CDR2 SYDVKM.

This TCR derives from a young woman with Graves' hyperthyroidism. The sequencing input was blood. The genes are TRBV28 and TRBJ2-5, with a tentative D call TRBD2 (6 bases). CDR3 in DNA: TGTGCCAGCAGTTTGAGACTAGGGGAGACCCAGTACTTC. Translation: CASSLRLGETQYF.